This TCR beta chain is from a study of beta chain features in type 1 diabetes. What was sequenced were expressed TCRB transcripts, since all of the isolated RNA had been reverse transcribed. Profiling relied on immunoSEQ multiplex PCR, and the TCRdb table lists in-frame clones only, not all of them. The top ten clones hold 0.015% of a sample with roughly 310,000 clones, about 11% of them seen once. Notes on the study in general: Healthy donors had naive, central memory and Treg TCRB repertoires that appeared less similar than those seen among patients.

The sample holds a few counts of this clone. Its target is not known. This clonotype originated in a woman in her twenties or thirties in good health. The sequenced sample consisted of naive CD4+ T cells from blood.

CDR3 bases: TGTGCCTGGAGTGGCCTTGGGCTAGCCGCTGAGTACTTC. This encodes CAWSGLGLAAEYF. V gene TRBV30 combines with J gene TRBJ2-7, with TRBD2 as a possible D gene (5 bases). With 1 base removed from V and 11 bases from J, the gap between germline ends came to 18 bases. This CDR3 is built from 13 residues. CDR1 GTSNPN and CDR2 SVGIG come from the germline V gene (reference sequence).